This TCR beta chain was sequenced during a study of blood T cell repertoires in COVID-19. In the study overall: The study drew acute and convalescent COVID-19 samples from the United States, Italy and Spain. In each case, the material was cDNA or gDNA derived from T cells, B-cell-depleted T cells, or PBMCs.

Sequencing was performed with immunoSEQ multiplex PCR; in TCRdb, only in-frame clones are kept and a portion is missing. The table records roughly 380,000 clones, about 89% of them present only once. Germline CDR1 reads GTSNPN; CDR2 reads SVGIG (reference sequence). Unmatched junction bases numbered 11, after V lost 5 bases and J lost 14 bases. CDR3 size: 13 residues. Seattle enrolled patients during active infection and tracked them longitudinally. The sequenced sample consisted of peripheral blood. The chain combines TRBV30 with TRBJ1-6; 8 nucleotides match TRBD1. The sequence was obtained from a middle-aged woman with COVID-19, enrolled during active disease. For the CDR3, the DNA is TGTGCCTGGGGACAGGGAGGAATAGAGGCCCTCCACTTT. Translated: CAWGQGGIEALHF.